Listed here are 27 T cell receptor beta chains from one sample, sequenced in a study of T cells in Graves' hyperthyroidism and ophthalmopathy. RNA transcripts yielded amplified TCR beta CDR3 regions. The TCR CDR3 first-round RT-PCR relied on the HTBI primer set. A single record per CDR3 protein comes from TCRdb applying MiXCR to the multiplex PCR reads. Here the sample spans over 300,000 distinct CDR3 sequences, about 15% being singletons. Sequenced: blood. All receptors derive from a woman aged 55-69 years with Graves' hyperthyroidism.

A few counts support this clonotype. The V call is TRBV12-3 or TRBV12-4, the J call TRBJ1-2; D remains unclear. The CDR3 totals 15 residues. V was shortened by 5 bases and J by 4 bases, with 17 bases between the two germline ends. In DNA, the CDR3 is TGTGCCAGCAGTCCCGGCCTTATAGACACCTATGGCTACACCTTC. Its protein is CASSPGLIDTYGYTF.

This clonotype was recorded at least ten times. V and J are TRBV11-3 and TRBJ2-2; 14 nucleotides agree with TRBD2. The CDR3 spans 17 residues. The V gene end was trimmed by 6 bases and the J gene end by 1 base; junction bases not matched to a gene: 4. Germline loops: CDR1 SGHNT, CDR2 YENEEA. CDR3 DNA: TGTGCCAGCAGGTCGACTAGCGGGAGGGAGAACACCGGGGAGCTGTTTTTT. It specifies CASRSTSGRENTGELFF.

This clonotype was counted at least ten times. The chain carries TRBV20-1 and TRBJ2-3; a possible D gene is TRBD1 (6 bases). The length of the CDR3 is 17 residues. Trimming removed 8 bases at V and 0 bases at J, with 24 bases between. CDR1 and CDR2 (germline): DFQATT, SNEGSKA (reference sequence). The CDR3 nucleotides read TGCAGTCCAAGCCAGGGGCTAGGCTTGCTCAGCACAGATACGCAGTATTTT. Its translation is CSPSQGLGLLSTDTQYF.

This chain joins TRBV7-9 and TRBJ2-7; D gene ambiguous. Trimming cost V 2 bases and J 0 bases, with 14 bases left between them. This CDR3 is built from 16 residues. Per the germline V gene, CDR1 is SEHNR and CDR2 is FQNEAQ (reference sequence). CDR3 nucleotide sequence: TGTGCCAGCAGCTTAATTGAAGGCGTAAGCTCCTACGAGCAGTACTTC. This sequence encodes CASSLIEGVSSYEQYF.

The chain employs TRBV12-5 and TRBJ2-3; TRBD2 is a possible D gene (6 bases). Germline lookup yields CDR1 LGHNT and CDR2 FRNRAP. The CDR3 consists of 16 residues. Trimming stripped 0 bases from V and 0 bases from J, with 10 bases between. The CDR3: CASGLVPGTSTDTQYF. As DNA, the CDR3 is TGTGCTAGTGGTTTGGTCCCGGGGACTAGCACAGATACGCAGTATTTT.

The chain has TRBV2 and TRBJ2-5; 12 bases fit TRBD2. This CDR3 has 15 amino acids. V lost 6 bases to trimming and J lost 5 bases; unmatched junction nucleotides: 7. Germline assignment: CDR1 SNHLY and CDR2 FYNNEI. The CDR3 sequence is CASRRTSGVLETQYF. CDR3 bases: TGTGCCAGCAGAAGGACTAGCGGGGTCCTTGAGACCCAGTACTTC. The full variable domain, in which reference TRBV2 and TRBJ2-5 provide the parts outside the CDR3, is EPEVTQTPSHQVTQMGQEVILRCVPISNHLYFYWYRQILGQKVEFLVSFYNNEISEKSEIFDDQFSVERPDGSNFTLKIRSTKLEDSAMYFCASRRTSGVLETQYFGPGTRLLVL.

This clonotype was seen only a few times. CDR3 loop: CSASSSGSYEQYF. The CDR3 bases are TGCAGTGCTAGTTCTAGCGGGAGCTACGAGCAGTACTTC. V gene TRBV20-1 combines with J gene TRBJ2-7; 10 nucleotides align to TRBD2. The germline CDR1 and CDR2 sequences are DFQATT and SNEGSKA (reference sequence). This CDR3 is built from 13 residues. With V trimmed by 3 bases and J by 3 bases, 2 bases remained unmatched.

This clonotype was recorded a few times. The chain has TRBV5-4 and TRBJ1-6; maybe TRBD1 (5 bases). Trimming shortened V by 0 bases and J by 8 bases, and 12 bases separated the two germline ends. Germline V gene lookup returns CDR1 SGHNT and CDR2 YYREEE (reference sequence). The CDR3 totals 15 residues. CDR3 protein: CASSLARDWDSPLHF. CDR3 DNA: TGTGCCAGCAGCTTGGCCAGGGATTGGGATTCACCCCTCCACTTT.

This clonotype has ten or more counts. The V gene is TRBV12-3 or TRBV12-4, the J gene TRBJ1-1, with a possible D match to TRBD1 (6 bases). The CDR3 extends over 15 amino acids. Trimming shortened V by 1 base and J by 5 bases, and 14 bases separated the two germline ends. This CDR3 reads CASSLVVRGVTEAFF. DNA of the CDR3: TGTGCCAGCAGTTTAGTGGTCAGGGGAGTTACTGAAGCTTTCTTT.

Note on this clonotype: With a much larger clone just one base away, this may be a read error. The chain has TRBV27 and TRBJ1-5; TRBD1 aligns across 7 bases. CDR1 and CDR2 (germline): MNHEY, SMNVEV (reference sequence). The V segment lost 6 bases and the J segment 5 bases; nucleotides outside the gene matches: 10. This CDR3 has 15 residues. Here the CDR3 reads CASRSGTVSYQPQHF. CDR3 nucleotides: TGTGCCAGCAGATCCGGGACAGTCTCTTATCAGCCCCAGCATTTT.

This clonotype was detected ten times or more. The rearrangement uses TRBV9 and TRBJ2-3; 8 bases fit TRBD2. Germline CDR1 and CDR2: SGDLS and YYNGEE. The CDR3 has 15 residues. The junction had 8 bases not matched to a gene; V was cut back by 5 bases and J by 3 bases. CDR3 sequence (DNA): TGTGCCAGCAGTACGGGACTAGTAAGTACAGATACGCAGTATTTT. Encoded protein: CASSTGLVSTDTQYF.

The rearrangement joins TRBV11-3 to TRBJ1-3; possible D gene TRBD1, 6 bases. The CDR3 is 16 residues long. From germline, CDR1 is SGHNT and CDR2 YENEEA. Trimming left V 3 bases short and J 0 bases short, with 12 bases between. The CDR3 sequence is CASSFDQGPSGNTIYF. The CDR3, as DNA: TGTGCCAGCAGCTTCGATCAGGGGCCCTCTGGAAACACCATATATTTT.

This clonotype appeared many times. The CDR3 DNA follows: TGTGCCAGCAGCCGGTCCAATCGTTTGGAGACCCAGTACTTC. This codes for CASSRSNRLETQYF. This chain connects TRBV3-1 to TRBJ2-5; D uncertain. V lost 4 bases to trimming and J lost 5 bases, with 14 bases between them. The CDR3 has 14 amino acids. Germline lookup yields CDR1 LGHDT and CDR2 YNNKEL (reference sequence).

There are many counts of this clonotype. The V call is TRBV5-1, the J call TRBJ2-1; TRBD1 matches 7 bases. V lost 4 bases, J lost 9 bases, and 7 bases stayed unmatched. Germline V gene data show CDR1 as SGHRS and CDR2 as YFSETQ. The CDR3 runs to 13 residues. CDR3 protein: CASSEDRAGEQFF. The CDR3 coding sequence is TGCGCCAGCAGCGAAGACAGGGCTGGTGAGCAGTTCTTC.

This clonotype was observed a handful of times. The chain recombines TRBV5-1 with TRBJ1-6, with 9 bases that match TRBD1. V lost 4 bases to trimming and J lost 5 bases; unmatched junction nucleotides: 7. The CDR3 is 16 amino acids. CDR1 SGHRS and CDR2 YFSETQ come from the germline V gene. The CDR3: CASSRQGDGDNSPLHF. The CDR3 region has the DNA TGCGCCAGCAGCAGACAGGGGGACGGAGATAATTCACCCCTCCACTTT.

With respect to this clonotype: A much larger clone differs from this one at a single base, so this may be a read error. The chain couples TRBV2 to TRBJ1-3; no reliable D call. This CDR3 spans 12 amino acids. The V gene's germline CDR1 is SNHLY and CDR2 FYNNEI. In DNA form, the CDR3 reads TGTGCCAGCAGTGGGGCTGGAACCACCATATATTTT. Its protein is CASSGAGTTIYF.

This clonotype appeared many times. The rearrangement uses TRBV20-1 and TRBJ2-4; 13 nucleotides match TRBD2. V shed 0 bases, J shed 3 bases, and the junction held 2 bases outside the gene matches. Germline lookup yields CDR1 DFQATT and CDR2 SNEGSKA (reference sequence). This CDR3 has 16 residues. CDR3: CSARDRLAGGKNIQYF. The CDR3 region has the DNA TGCAGTGCTAGAGATCGACTAGCGGGAGGCAAAAACATTCAGTACTTC.

This clonotype was detected ten times or more. The chain links TRBV5-6 to TRBJ2-1; 7 bases align to TRBD1. Germline V gene sequence: CDR1 SGHDT, CDR2 YYEEEE. The junction had 15 bases not matched to a gene; V was cut back by 4 bases and J by 11 bases. The CDR3 is 15 amino acids. The DNA of the CDR3 is TGTGCCAGCAGCCAGGCAAGGGGGCGCGATTTAAAGCAGTTCTTC. Its protein is CASSQARGRDLKQFF.

This clonotype was found many times. This chain uses TRBV5-6 with TRBJ2-3; D unresolved. V was pared by 6 bases and J by 5 bases, with 4 bases between. Germline CDR1 and CDR2: SGHDT and YYEEEE. CDR3 length: 10 amino acids. The CDR3 DNA is TGTGCCAGCAAGGGAGATACGCAGTATTTT. Protein sequence: CASKGDTQYF.

A note on this clonotype: A much larger clone lies a single base off, so this may be a read error. The gene calls are TRBV6-5 and TRBJ2-1; TRBD2 is a possible D gene (6 bases). CDR3 length: 16 amino acids. Looked up from germline, CDR1 is MNHEY and CDR2 is SVGAGI. Trimming removed 1 base from V and 7 bases from J, with 17 bases in between. CDR3 DNA sequence: TGTGCCAGCAGTTACTTGATAGGTTCGGCGGGGAATGAGCAGTTCTTC. This gives the protein CASSYLIGSAGNEQFF.

This clonotype has at least ten counts. The J gene is TRBJ2-1, the V gene TRBV5-1, with D unclear. Germline V gene data show CDR1 as SGHRS and CDR2 as YFSETQ. This CDR3 has 12 residues. V was clipped by 5 bases and J by 5 bases, with 8 bases between them. The CDR3 reads CASRDRHNEQFF. DNA for the CDR3: TGCGCCAGCAGGGACCGTCACAATGAGCAGTTCTTC.

This clonotype was recorded many times. The rearrangement joins TRBV5-5 to TRBJ2-1; D may be TRBD1 (6 bases). Looked up from germline, CDR1 is SGHKS and CDR2 is YYEKEE (reference sequence). V lost 4 bases and J 2 bases, leaving 13 bases between the germline ends. This CDR3 has 15 amino acids. CDR3 DNA sequence: TGTGCCAGCAGCCCGGCGGCAGGGGCCTACAATGAGCAGTTCTTC. This encodes CASSPAAGAYNEQFF.

The chain recombines TRBV12-3 or TRBV12-4 with TRBJ2-1; TRBD2 agrees at 10 bases. With V trimmed by 3 bases and J by 1 base, 6 bases remained unmatched. The CDR3 totals 17 residues. CDR3 sequence: CASSFASGSGSYNEQFF. DNA for the CDR3: TGTGCCAGCAGTTTCGCTAGCGGGAGTGGGTCCTACAATGAGCAGTTCTTC.

This clonotype has at least ten counts. The J gene is TRBJ2-7, the V gene TRBV11-2; TRBD1 might be the D (6 bases). Per the germline V gene, CDR1 is SGHAT and CDR2 is FQNNGV. Trimming shortened V by 4 bases and J by 0 bases, and 13 bases separated the two germline ends. CDR3 length equals 15 residues. The CDR3 coding sequence is TGTGCCAGCAGCTCCACAGGGACCAGCTCCTACGAGCAGTACTTC. This codes for CASSSTGTSSYEQYF.

The chain employs TRBV19 and TRBJ2-1; 10 nucleotides match TRBD1. CDR3 size: 19 residues. Germline CDR1 is LNHDA and CDR2 is SQIVND (reference sequence). The trim removed 4 bases at V and 0 bases at J, leaving 12 bases unmatched. The CDR3 DNA reads as TGTGCCAGTAGTAGCCCCGGGACAGGGGCCCTTAGCTCCTACAATGAGCAGTTCTTC. It specifies CASSSPGTGALSSYNEQFF.

This clonotype has a count of ten or more. The CDR3 loop is CASSLAGRVEETQYF. In DNA form, the CDR3 reads TGCGCCAGCAGCTTGGCGGGCAGGGTGGAAGAGACCCAGTACTTC. The chain is built from TRBV5-1 and TRBJ2-5; possible D gene TRBD1, 5 bases. Germline loops: CDR1 SGHRS, CDR2 YFSETQ. Trimming left V 0 bases short and J 3 bases short, with 12 bases between. This CDR3 region has 15 residues.

This clonotype was observed a handful of times. The V gene is TRBV19, the J gene TRBJ2-7; D is possibly TRBD2 (5 bases). The CDR3 extends over 14 amino acids. V lost 3 bases, J lost 3 bases, and 12 bases lay in between. CDR1 is LNHDA, CDR2 SQIVND, per germline (reference sequence). This CDR3 is CASSMWHGLYEQYF. In DNA, the CDR3 is TGTGCCAGTAGTATGTGGCATGGACTCTACGAGCAGTACTTC.